This T cell receptor beta chain emerged from a study of PD-L1 blockade in urothelial cancer (dated by TCRdb to the late 2010s). Some background on the complete study: Every patient began therapy in 2014 and was given atezolizumab 1,200 mg intravenously every 3 weeks. Pretreatment tumor samples and matched peripheral blood, collected serially before and after atezolizumab treatment, underwent TCR sequencing. Somatic, immune and clinical correlates of response to PD-L1 blockade with atezolizumab in urothelial cancer were the focus of an exploratory multi-omic analysis. About 90% of the roughly 29 patients were identified as males with urothelial cancer of bladder origin, and a prior smoking history was reported by 18 of 29 patients. Patients had an ECOG performance status of 0 or 1 and had received between 0 and 3 prior chemotherapy regimens. Blood samples were analyzed at 3 weeks after treatment start (second dose) and at 6 weeks after treatment start. Under ten patients reached durable clinical benefit, while roughly 22 patients did not. In the same patients, pretreatment tumors underwent whole exome sequencing and RNA sequencing in addition to TCR sequencing. Some 29 patients had pretreatment blood TCR-seq, some 25 had at least one posttreatment blood collection, and some 25 had tumor TCR-seq. Blood samples gave median yields of roughly 150,000 T cells and 82,636 unique TCRs, along with a median clonality of about 0.084. Durable clinical benefit meant progression-free survival longer than 6 months, and TCR features were also tested against progression-free and overall survival.

Comments on this clone: The antigen this receptor binds is unknown. No base qualities exist here, and no much larger clone lies one base off it.

Each PCR received spiked-in synthetic TCR analog templates so that absolute template abundance could be estimated from read counts. Using the immunoSEQ assay, TCRbeta CDR3 regions were amplified from genomic DNA with bias-controlled V and J gene primers. Sequencing of rearranged TCRbeta segments was performed at approximately 20X coverage. The original pipeline was this. Sequencing errors were corrected by clustering, and CDR3s were annotated against IMGT so that V, D and J genes could be assigned. Downstream analyses used only productive TCRbeta rearrangements, leaving out any out-of-frame or stop-codon sequences. Clonality was computed as one minus Shannon entropy normalized by the log of the number of unique productive sequences. Clones differing between time points or between blood and tumor were identified using Fisher's exact test with Benjamini-Hochberg correction, with an adjusted p below 0.01 applied as the threshold. Not all clones reach the TCRdb copy of this immuneACCESS table, which keeps in-frame sequences only. Checked studies attribute under half of the gap to unresolved V genes and leave the rest unexplained. The D gene and trimming were derived from the DNA, and the V and J assignments and clone size from that table. This sample holds approximately 93,000 clones; less than 90% were observed only once. The ten largest clonotypes hold about 8.4% of the sample.

Measured from the cysteine to the phenylalanine, the CDR3 is 14 residues long. Of all the DNA, just the CDR3 is kept, 42 bases in frame from base 1. As encoded in the germline V gene (reference sequence), CDR1 is LNHDA while CDR2 is SQIVND. Trimming removed 10 bases from V and 1 base from J; the gene matches leave 5 bases unexplained. Findings and caveats that apply to the study as a whole: Improved progression-free and overall survival was associated with having pretreatment peripheral blood TCR clonality below the median. Patients with durable benefit showed greater expansion of tumor-associated TCR clones in peripheral blood 3 weeks after starting treatment (n ≈ 20, p = 0.022). Small sample size (n ≈ 29) and many exploratory analyses mean the results are intended to be hypothesis-generating.

This specimen's time point label, interpreted: peripheral blood 6 weeks after treatment start. A total of roughly 31 patients with locally advanced or metastatic urothelial carcinoma, treated at Memorial Sloan Kettering on a trial protocol, made up the cohort. Peripheral blood mononuclear cells were collected pretreatment and during treatment, with between 1 and 8 total time points obtained per patient. The Qiagen DNeasy Blood extraction kit was used to purify genomic DNA from total PBMCs and from tumor samples. Collected pretreatment and during treatment, PBMCs were isolated and stored as previously described.

The sample consisted of PBMCs, taken around atezolizumab (anti-PD-L1) treatment. The sequence derives from a man between 65 and 85 years old with urothelial cancer. Recombination joined TRBV19 with TRBJ1-1; 11 of the junction bases match TRBD1. The DNA is TGTGCCACGTGGGACAGGGGGGGGAACACTGAAGCTTTCTTT. It is translated as CATWDRGGNTEAFF.